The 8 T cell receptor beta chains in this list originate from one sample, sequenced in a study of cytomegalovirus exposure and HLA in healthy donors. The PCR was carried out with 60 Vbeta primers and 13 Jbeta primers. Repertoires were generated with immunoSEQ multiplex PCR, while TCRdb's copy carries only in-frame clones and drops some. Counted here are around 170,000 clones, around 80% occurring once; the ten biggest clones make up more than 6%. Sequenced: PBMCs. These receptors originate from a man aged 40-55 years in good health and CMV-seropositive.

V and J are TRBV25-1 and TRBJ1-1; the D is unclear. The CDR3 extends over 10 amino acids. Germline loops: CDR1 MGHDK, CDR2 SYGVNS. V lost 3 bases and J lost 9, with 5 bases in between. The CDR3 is CASSDPKAFF. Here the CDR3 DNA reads TGTGCCAGCAGTGACCCCAAAGCTTTCTTT. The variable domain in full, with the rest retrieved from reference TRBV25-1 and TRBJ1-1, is EADIYQTPRYLVIGTGKKITLECSQTMGHDKMYWYQQDPGMELHLIHYSYGVNSTEKGDLSSESTVSRIRTEHFPLTLESARPSHTSQYLCASSDPKAFFGQGTRLTVV.

CDR3 sequence reads: CASGGGGRGYGYTF. CDR3 DNA: TGCGCCAGCGGTGGGGGGGGGCGCGGCTATGGCTACACCTTC. The rearrangement joins TRBV23-1 to TRBJ1-2; maybe TRBD1 (6 bases). TRBV23-1 is an ORF; its function is uncertain. The CDR3 extends over 14 amino acids. Trimming removed 8 bases from V and 4 bases from J, with 17 bases in between.

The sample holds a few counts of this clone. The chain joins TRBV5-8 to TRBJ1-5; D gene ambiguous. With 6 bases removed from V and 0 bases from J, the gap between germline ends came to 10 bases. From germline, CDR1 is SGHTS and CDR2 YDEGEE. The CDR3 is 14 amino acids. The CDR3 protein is CASTWSDSNQPQHF. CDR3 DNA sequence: TGTGCCAGCACCTGGAGCGATAGCAATCAGCCCCAGCATTTT.

The CDR3 region has the DNA TGTGCCTGGAGCTTAAGGGGGGGGGCCTTTACCGGGGAGCTGTTTTTT. This translates into CAWSLRGGAFTGELFF. The rearrangement joins TRBV30 to TRBJ2-2; maybe TRBD2 (7 bases). The V and J ends lost 3 bases and 5 bases respectively, with 19 bases between them. In germline, CDR1 is GTSNPN, CDR2 SVGIG (reference sequence). This CDR3 contains 16 residues.

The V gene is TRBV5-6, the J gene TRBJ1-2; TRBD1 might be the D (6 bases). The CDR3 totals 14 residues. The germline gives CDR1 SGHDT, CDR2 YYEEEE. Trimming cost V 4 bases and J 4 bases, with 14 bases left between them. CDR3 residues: CASSPPGQGYGYTF. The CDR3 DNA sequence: TGTGCCAGCAGCCCTCCGGGACAAGGCTATGGCTACACCTTC.

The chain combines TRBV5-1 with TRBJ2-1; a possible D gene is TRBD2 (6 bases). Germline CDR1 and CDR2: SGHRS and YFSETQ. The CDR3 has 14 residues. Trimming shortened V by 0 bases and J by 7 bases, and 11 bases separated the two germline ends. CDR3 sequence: CASSLGGGRNEQFF. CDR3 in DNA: TGCGCCAGCAGCTTGGGTGGGGGGAGGAATGAGCAGTTCTTC.

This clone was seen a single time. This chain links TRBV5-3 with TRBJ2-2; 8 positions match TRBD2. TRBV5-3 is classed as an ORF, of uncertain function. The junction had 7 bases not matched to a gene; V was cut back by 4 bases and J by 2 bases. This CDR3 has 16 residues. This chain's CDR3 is CARSAIAGGNTGELFF. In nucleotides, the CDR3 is TGTGCCAGAAGCGCCATTGCGGGGGGCAACACCGGGGAGCTGTTTTTT.

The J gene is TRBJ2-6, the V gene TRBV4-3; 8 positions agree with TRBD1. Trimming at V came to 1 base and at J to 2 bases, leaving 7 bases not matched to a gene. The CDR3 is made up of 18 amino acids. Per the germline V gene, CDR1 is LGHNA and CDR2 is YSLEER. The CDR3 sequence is CASSQVRTGWTGANVLTF. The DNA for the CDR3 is TGCGCCAGCAGCCAAGTAAGGACAGGGTGGACTGGGGCCAACGTCCTGACTTTC.